The clone carrying this TCR beta chain has at least ten counts. The record originates from a study of T cell repertoires in cytomegalovirus infection. Germline CDR1 is KGHDR and CDR2 is SFDVKD. V lost 5 bases and J lost 3, with 15 bases in between. This CDR3 is 16 amino acids long. One entry per CDR3 protein results from TCRdb running MiXCR on the reads. The sample has fewer than 350,000 distinct CDR3 sequences; about a sixth are singletons. This rearrangement joins TRBV24-1 to TRBJ2-2; perhaps TRBD1 as D (6 bases). Sample: PBMCs. The sequence was obtained from a human donor in good health (CMV status not recorded). Some clones in this sample may be carry-over from other donors' samples. The CDR3 loop reads CATSVSDQGYTGELFF. CDR3 bases: TGTGCCACCAGTGTTAGCGACCAGGGGTACACCGGGGAGCTGTTTTTT.